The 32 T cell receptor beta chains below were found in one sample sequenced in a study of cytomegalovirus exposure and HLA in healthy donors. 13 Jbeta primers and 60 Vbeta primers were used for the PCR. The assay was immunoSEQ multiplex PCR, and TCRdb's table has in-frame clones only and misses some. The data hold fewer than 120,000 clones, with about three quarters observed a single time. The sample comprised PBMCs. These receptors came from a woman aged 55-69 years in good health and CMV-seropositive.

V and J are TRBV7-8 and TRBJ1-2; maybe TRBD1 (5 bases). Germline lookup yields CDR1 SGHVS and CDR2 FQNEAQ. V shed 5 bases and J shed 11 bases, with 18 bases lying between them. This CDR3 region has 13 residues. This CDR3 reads CASSTNDGGGYTF. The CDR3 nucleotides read TGTGCCAGCAGCACAAATGACGGGGGGGGTTACACCTTC.

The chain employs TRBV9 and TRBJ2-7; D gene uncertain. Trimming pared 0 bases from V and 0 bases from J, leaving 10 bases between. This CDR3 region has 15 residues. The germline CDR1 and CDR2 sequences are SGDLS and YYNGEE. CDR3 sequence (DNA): TGTGCCAGCAGCGTAGGAGCTGCGCACTCCTACGAGCAGTACTTC. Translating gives CASSVGAAHSYEQYF.

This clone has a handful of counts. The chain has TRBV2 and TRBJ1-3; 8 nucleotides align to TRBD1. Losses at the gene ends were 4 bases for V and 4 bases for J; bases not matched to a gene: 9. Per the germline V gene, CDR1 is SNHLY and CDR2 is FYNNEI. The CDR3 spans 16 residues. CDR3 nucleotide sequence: TGTGCCAGCAGTGGAGGACAGGGCTTCCCCGGAAACACCATATATTTT. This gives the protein CASSGGQGFPGNTIYF.

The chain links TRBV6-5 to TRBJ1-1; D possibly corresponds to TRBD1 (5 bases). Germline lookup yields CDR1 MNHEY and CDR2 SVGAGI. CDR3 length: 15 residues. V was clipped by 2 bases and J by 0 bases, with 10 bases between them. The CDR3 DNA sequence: TGTGCCAGCAGTTACGCGACAGTCATGAACACTGAAGCTTTCTTT. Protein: CASSYATVMNTEAFF.

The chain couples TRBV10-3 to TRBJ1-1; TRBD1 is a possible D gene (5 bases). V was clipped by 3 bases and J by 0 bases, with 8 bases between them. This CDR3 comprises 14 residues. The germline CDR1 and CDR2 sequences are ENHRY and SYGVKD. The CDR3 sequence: CAISELQVNTEAFF. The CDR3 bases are TGTGCCATCAGTGAACTACAGGTGAACACTGAAGCTTTCTTT.

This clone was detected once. The CDR3 is CASSDQENTEAFF. The CDR3 region has the DNA TGTGCCAGCAGTGATCAGGAGAACACTGAAGCTTTCTTT. This rearrangement joins TRBV6-1 to TRBJ1-1; D is uncertain. CDR1 MNHNS and CDR2 SASEGT come from the germline V gene. The CDR3 extends over 13 amino acids. Deletions cut 3 bases from V and 1 base from J, with 6 bases between.

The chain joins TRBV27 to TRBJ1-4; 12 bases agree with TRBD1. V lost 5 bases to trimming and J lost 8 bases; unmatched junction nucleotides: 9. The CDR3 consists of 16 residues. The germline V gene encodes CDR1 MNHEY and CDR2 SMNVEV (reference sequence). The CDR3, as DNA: TGTGCCAGCAGTCCTAGGGACAGGGGGCGCGAGGAAAAACTGTTTTTT. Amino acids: CASSPRDRGREEKLFF.

This chain's CDR3 is CASSEPAGRSYNSPLHF. CDR3 coding DNA: TGTGCCAGCAGTGAGCCCGCAGGGAGGTCCTATAATTCACCCCTCCACTTT. The chain couples TRBV2 to TRBJ1-6, with TRBD1 as a possible D gene (5 bases). The CDR3 contains 17 residues. Germline-derived CDR1 and CDR2 are SNHLY and FYNNEI. V was cut by 3 bases and J by 1 base, with 13 bases left in between.

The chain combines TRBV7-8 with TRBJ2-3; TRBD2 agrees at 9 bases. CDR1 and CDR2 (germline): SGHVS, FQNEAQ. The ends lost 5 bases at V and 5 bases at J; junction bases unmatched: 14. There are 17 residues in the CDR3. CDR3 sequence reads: CASSLRVREGRLDTQYF. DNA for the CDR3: TGTGCCAGCAGCCTCCGGGTGCGGGAGGGCCGTCTAGATACGCAGTATTTT.

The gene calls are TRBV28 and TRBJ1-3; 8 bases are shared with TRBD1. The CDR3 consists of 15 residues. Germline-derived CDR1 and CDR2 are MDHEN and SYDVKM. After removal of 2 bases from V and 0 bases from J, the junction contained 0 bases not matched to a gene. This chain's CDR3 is CASSLQGASGNTIYF. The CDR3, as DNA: TGTGCCAGCAGTTTACAGGGGGCCTCTGGAAACACCATATATTTT.

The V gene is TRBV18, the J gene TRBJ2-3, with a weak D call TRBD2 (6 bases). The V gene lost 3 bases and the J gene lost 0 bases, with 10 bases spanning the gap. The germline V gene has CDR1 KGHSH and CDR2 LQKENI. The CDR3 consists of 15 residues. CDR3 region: CASSPTRGSTDTQYF. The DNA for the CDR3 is TGTGCCAGCTCACCTACCCGGGGGAGCACAGATACGCAGTATTTT.

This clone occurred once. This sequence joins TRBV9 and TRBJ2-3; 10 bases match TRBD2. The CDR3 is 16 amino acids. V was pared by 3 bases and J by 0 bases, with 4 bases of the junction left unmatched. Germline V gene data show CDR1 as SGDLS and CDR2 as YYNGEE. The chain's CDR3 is CASSAMTSGSTDTQYF. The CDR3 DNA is TGTGCCAGCAGCGCCATGACTAGCGGGAGCACAGATACGCAGTATTTT.

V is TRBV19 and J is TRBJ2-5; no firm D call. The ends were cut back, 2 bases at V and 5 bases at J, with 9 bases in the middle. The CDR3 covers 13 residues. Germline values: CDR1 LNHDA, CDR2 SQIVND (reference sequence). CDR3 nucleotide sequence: TGTGCCAGTAGTATAACAGAGTGGGAGACCCAGTACTTC. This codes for CASSITEWETQYF.

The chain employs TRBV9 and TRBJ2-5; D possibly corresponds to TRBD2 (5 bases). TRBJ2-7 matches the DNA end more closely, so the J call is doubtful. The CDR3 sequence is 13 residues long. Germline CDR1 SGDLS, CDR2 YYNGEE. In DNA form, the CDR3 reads TGTGCCAGCAGCGTAGCTTACGGGAACGAGCAGTACTTC. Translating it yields CASSVAYGNEQYF.

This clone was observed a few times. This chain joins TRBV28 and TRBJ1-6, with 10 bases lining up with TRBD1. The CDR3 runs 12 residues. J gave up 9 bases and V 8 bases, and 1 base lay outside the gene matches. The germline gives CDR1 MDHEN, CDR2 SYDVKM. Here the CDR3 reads CASGTGVSPLHF. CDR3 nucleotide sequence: TGTGCCAGCGGGACAGGGGTTTCACCCCTCCACTTT. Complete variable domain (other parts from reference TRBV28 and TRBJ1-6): DVKVTQSSRYLVKRTGEKVFLECVQDMDHENMFWYRQDPGLGLRLIYFSYDVKMKEKGDIPEGYSVSREKKERFSLILESASTNQTSMYLCASGTGVSPLHFGNGTRLTVT.

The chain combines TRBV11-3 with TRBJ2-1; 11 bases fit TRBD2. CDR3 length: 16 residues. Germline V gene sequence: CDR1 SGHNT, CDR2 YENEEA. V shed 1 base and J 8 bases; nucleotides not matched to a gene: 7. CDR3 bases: TGTGCCAGCAGCTTAGGCGATAGCGGGAGGGCCCATGAGCAGTTCTTC. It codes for CASSLGDSGRAHEQFF.

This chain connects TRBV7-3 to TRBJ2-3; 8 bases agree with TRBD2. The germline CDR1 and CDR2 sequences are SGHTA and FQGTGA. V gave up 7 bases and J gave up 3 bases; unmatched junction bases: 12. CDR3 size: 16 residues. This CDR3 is CASNPKGREETDTQYF. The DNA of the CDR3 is TGTGCCAGCAATCCAAAGGGGCGGGAGGAAACAGATACGCAGTATTTT.

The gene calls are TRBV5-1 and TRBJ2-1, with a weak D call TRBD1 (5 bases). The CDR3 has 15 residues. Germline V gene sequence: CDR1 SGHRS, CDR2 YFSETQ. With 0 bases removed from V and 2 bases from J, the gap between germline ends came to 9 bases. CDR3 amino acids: CASSLAGATYNEQFF. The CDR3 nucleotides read TGCGCCAGCAGCTTGGCTGGGGCAACCTACAATGAGCAGTTCTTC.

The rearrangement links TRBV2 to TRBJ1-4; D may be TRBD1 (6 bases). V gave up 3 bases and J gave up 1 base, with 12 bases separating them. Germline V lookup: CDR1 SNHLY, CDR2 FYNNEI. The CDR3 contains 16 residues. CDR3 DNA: TGTGCCAGCAGTGACGGGACACTCCGAACTAATGAAAAACTGTTTTTT. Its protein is CASSDGTLRTNEKLFF.

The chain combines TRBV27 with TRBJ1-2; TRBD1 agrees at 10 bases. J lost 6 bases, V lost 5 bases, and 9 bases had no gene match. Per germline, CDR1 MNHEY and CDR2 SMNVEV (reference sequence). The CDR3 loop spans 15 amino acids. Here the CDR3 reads CASSLTPDRGNGYTF. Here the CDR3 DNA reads TGTGCCAGCAGTCTTACACCGGACAGGGGGAATGGCTACACCTTC.

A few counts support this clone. CDR3 nucleotides: TGTGCCAGCACCACCCAGAGGGCGCCCACTGAAGCTTTCTTT. Translating it yields CASTTQRAPTEAFF. The chain couples TRBV6-6 to TRBJ1-1; D gene ambiguous. The CDR3 totals 14 residues. V gave up 7 bases and J gave up 4 bases, with 16 bases separating them. Germline V gene lookup returns CDR1 MNHNY and CDR2 SVGAGI (reference sequence).

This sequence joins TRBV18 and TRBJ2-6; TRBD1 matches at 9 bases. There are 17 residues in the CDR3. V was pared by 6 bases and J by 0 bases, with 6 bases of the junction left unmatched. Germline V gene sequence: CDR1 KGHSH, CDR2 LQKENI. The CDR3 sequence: CASSGTGSTSGANVLTF. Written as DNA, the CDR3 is TGTGCCAGCTCCGGGACAGGGAGTACCTCTGGGGCCAACGTCCTGACTTTC.

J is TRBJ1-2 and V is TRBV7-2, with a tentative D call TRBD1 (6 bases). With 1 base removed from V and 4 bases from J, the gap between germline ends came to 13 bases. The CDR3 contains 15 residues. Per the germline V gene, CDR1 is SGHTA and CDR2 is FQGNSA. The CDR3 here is CASSLVRGAFYGYTF. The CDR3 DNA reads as TGTGCCAGCAGCTTAGTGCGGGGGGCATTCTATGGCTACACCTTC.

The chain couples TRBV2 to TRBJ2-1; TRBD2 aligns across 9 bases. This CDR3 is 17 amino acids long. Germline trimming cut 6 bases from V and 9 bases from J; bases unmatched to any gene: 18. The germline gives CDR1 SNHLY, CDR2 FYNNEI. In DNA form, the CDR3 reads TGTGCCAGCAGCCGCCTCGGTAGCGGGAGATTCCGGGGTGAGCAGTTCTTC. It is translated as CASSRLGSGRFRGEQFF.

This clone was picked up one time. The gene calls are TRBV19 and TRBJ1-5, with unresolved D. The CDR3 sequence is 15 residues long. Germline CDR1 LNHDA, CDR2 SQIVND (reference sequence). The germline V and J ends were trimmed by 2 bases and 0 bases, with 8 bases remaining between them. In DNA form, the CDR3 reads TGTGCCAGTAGTATAAGAGGTAATAGCAATCAGCCCCAGCATTTT. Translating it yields CASSIRGNSNQPQHF.

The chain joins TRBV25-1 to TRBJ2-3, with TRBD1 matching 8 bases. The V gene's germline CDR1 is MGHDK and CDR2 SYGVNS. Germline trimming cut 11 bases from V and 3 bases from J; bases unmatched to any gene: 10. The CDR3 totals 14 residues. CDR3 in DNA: TGTGCCGTCAGGGGGCGGAGTTGGACAGATACGCAGTATTTT. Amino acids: CAVRGRSWTDTQYF. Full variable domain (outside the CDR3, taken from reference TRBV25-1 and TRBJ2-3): EADIYQTPRYLVIGTGKKITLECSQTMGHDKMYWYQQDPGMELHLIHYSYGVNSTEKGDLSSESTVSRIRTEHFPLTLESARPSHTSQYLCAVRGRSWTDTQYFGPGTRLTVL.

CDR3 nucleotides: TGTGCCAGCAGTTTGGGCCACCGAGCTCAGCCCCAGCATTTT. It specifies CASSLGHRAQPQHF. The chain carries TRBV28 and TRBJ1-5; D remains unclear. Germline loops: CDR1 MDHEN, CDR2 SYDVKM. Between the trimmed V and J ends, which lost 3 bases and 6 bases, there was a span of 12 bases. There are 14 residues in the CDR3.

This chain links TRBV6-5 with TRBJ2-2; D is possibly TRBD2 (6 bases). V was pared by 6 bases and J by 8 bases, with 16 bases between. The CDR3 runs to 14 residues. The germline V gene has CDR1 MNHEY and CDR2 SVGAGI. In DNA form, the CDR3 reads TGTGCCAGCAGCCTTGGCCCCGGGGGAGGGGAGCTGTTTTTT. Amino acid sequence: CASSLGPGGGELFF.

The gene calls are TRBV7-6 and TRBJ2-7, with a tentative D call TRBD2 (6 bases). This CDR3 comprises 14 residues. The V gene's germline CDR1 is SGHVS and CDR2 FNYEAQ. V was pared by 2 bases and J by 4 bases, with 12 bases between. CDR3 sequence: CASSLSRTTYEQYF. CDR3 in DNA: TGTGCCAGCAGCTTAAGCAGGACTACGTACGAGCAGTACTTC.

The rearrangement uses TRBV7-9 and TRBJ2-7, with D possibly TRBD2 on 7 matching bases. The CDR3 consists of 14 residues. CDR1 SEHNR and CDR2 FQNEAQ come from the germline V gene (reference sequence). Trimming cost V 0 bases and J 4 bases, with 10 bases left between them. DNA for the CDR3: TGTGCCAGCAGCTTAGCGGGAGGGGGTTACGAGCAGTACTTC. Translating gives CASSLAGGGYEQYF.

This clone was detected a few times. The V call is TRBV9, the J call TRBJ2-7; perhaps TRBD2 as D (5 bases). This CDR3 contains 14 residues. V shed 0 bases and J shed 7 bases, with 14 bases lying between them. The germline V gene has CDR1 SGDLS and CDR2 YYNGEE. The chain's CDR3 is CASSVGPFTGEQYF. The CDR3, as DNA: TGTGCCAGCAGCGTAGGGCCCTTTACGGGGGAGCAGTACTTC.

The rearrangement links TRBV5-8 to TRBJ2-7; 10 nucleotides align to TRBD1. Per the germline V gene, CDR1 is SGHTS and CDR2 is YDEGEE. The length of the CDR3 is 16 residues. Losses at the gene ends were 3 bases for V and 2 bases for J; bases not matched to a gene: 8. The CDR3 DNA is TGTGCCAGCAGCTGGGTATCCGGGACAGGGGCCTACGAGCAGTACTTC. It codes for CASSWVSGTGAYEQYF.